Below are 7 T cell receptor beta chains sequenced from a single sample in a study of vaccination and CD4 T cells after COVID-19. Scientists ran DNA taken from cultured CD4+ T cells through the Oncomine TCR Beta short-read assay for sequencing. TCRdb redid the calling of the PCR reads with MiXCR, one entry per CDR3 protein. The repertoire holds around 8,000 distinct CDR3 sequences, around two fifths seen once, with around an eighth in the top ten. These receptors lack a known antigen. The treatment here: approximately 10-day PBMC culture with coronavirus spike peptide pools or control peptides (ViraFEST assay). The unexposed donor gave CD4+ T cells before the COVID-19 pandemic (2011-2018). The sequenced material came from CD4+ T cells from blood, cultured in vitro. Every receptor here comes from a human donor in good health.

The chain recombines TRBV20-1 with TRBJ2-7, with 9 nucleotides matching TRBD2. Trimming cost V 6 bases and J 5 bases; bases outside gene matches: 17. The CDR3 is 16 residues long. From germline, CDR1 is DFQATT and CDR2 SNEGSKA (reference sequence). The CDR3 loop is CSALSGGQGLFHEQYF. CDR3 DNA: TGCAGTGCCCTCAGCGGGGGGCAGGGCCTTTTCCACGAGCAGTACTTC.

This chain links TRBV28 with TRBJ2-1; D not resolved. Trimming cost V 1 base and J 4 bases, with 2 bases left between them. The CDR3 runs to 12 residues. Germline V gene data show CDR1 as MDHEN and CDR2 as SYDVKM. CDR3 residues: CASSLSYNEQFF. In nucleotides, the CDR3 is TGTGCCAGCAGTTTATCGTACAATGAGCAGTTCTTC.

J is TRBJ1-1 and V is TRBV20-1; D is ambiguous. Per the germline V gene, CDR1 is DFQATT and CDR2 is SNEGSKA (reference sequence). The germline V and J ends were trimmed by 3 bases and 3 bases, with 11 bases remaining between them. This CDR3 has 13 amino acids. The CDR3 bases are TGCAGTGCTAGGCCGGACGGTCACACTGAAGCTTTCTTT. It encodes CSARPDGHTEAFF.

This clonotype came up a few times. The chain employs TRBV2 and TRBJ2-5; no reliable D call. CDR1 and CDR2 from the germline V gene are SNHLY and FYNNEI. V lost 6 bases, J lost 7 bases, and 15 bases lay in between. This CDR3 spans 13 amino acids. The chain's CDR3 is CASSRAATGTQYF. CDR3 bases: TGTGCCAGCAGCCGGGCTGCAACCGGGACCCAGTACTTC.

The chain combines TRBV4-1 with TRBJ1-2, with a weak D call TRBD1 (5 bases). The CDR3 is 14 residues long. V was clipped by 3 bases and J by 2 bases, with 10 bases between them. Germline V gene data show CDR1 as MGHRA and CDR2 as YSYEKL. The CDR3 nucleotides are TGCGCCAGCAGCCAGGATAGGGGCAACTATGGCTACACCTTC. Encoded protein: CASSQDRGNYGYTF.

The chain links TRBV27 to TRBJ2-3; D perhaps matches TRBD1 (6 bases). CDR3 size: 14 residues. V was shortened by 5 bases and J by 9 bases, with 18 bases between the two germline ends. Germline-derived CDR1 and CDR2 are MNHEY and SMNVEV (reference sequence). The CDR3 is CASSPSNLQGTQYF. CDR3 coding DNA: TGTGCCAGCAGTCCAAGTAATCTACAGGGCACGCAGTATTTT.

This sequence joins TRBV6-2 or TRBV6-3 and TRBJ1-2; D unresolved. Germline CDR1 and CDR2: MNHEY and SVGEGT. V shed 7 bases and J shed 5 bases, with 14 bases lying between them. The CDR3 covers 13 residues. This CDR3 is CASNGIGPYGYTF. The CDR3 nucleotides read TGTGCCAGCAACGGGATTGGTCCTTATGGCTACACCTTC.